This T cell receptor beta chain comes out of a study of blood T cell repertoires in COVID-19. Trimming left V 8 bases short and J 0 bases short, with 14 bases between. Germline values: CDR1 MDHEN, CDR2 SYDVKM. The CDR3 runs 14 residues. Only in-frame clones appear in the TCRdb table, and some are missing; sequencing was by immunoSEQ multiplex PCR. The data hold 150,000 to 200,000 clones, with approximately 88% observed a single time. The chain joins TRBV28 to TRBJ2-7, with a tentative D call TRBD2 (6 bases). The TCR sequence derives from a woman aged 55 to 70 with acute or convalescent COVID-19. The source material was peripheral blood. The CDR3 DNA is TGTGCCAGCGGGGGAGGCCCCCCCTCCTACGAGCAGTACTTC. Translated: CASGGGPPSYEQYF.